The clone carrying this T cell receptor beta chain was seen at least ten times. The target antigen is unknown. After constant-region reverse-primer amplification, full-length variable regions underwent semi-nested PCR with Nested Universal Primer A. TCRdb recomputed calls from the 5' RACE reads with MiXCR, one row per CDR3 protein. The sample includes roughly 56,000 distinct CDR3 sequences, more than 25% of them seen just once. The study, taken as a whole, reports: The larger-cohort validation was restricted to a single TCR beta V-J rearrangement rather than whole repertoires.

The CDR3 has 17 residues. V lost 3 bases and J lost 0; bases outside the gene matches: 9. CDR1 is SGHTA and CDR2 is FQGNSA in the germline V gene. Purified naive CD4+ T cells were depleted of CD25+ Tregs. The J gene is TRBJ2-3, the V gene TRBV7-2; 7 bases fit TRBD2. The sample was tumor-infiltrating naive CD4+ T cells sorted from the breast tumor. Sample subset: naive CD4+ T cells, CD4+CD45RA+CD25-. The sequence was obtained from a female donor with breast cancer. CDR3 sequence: CASSFASGLTSTDTQYF. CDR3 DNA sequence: TGTGCCAGCAGCTTCGCTAGCGGCTTAACTAGCACAGATACGCAGTATTTT.